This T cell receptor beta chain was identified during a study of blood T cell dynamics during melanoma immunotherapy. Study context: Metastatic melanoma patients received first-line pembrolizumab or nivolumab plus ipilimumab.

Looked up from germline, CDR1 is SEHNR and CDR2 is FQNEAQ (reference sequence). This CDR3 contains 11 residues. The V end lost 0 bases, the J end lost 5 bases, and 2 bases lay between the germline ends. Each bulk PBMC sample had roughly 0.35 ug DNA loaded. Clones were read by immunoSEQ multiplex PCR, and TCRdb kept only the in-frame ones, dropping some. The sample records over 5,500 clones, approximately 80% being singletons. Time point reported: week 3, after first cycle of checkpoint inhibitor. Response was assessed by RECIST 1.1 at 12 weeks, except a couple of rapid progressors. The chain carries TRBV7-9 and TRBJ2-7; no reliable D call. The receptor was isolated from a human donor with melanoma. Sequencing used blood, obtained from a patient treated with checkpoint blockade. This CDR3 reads CASSLAHEQYF. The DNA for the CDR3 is TGTGCCAGCAGCTTAGCGCACGAGCAGTACTTC.